This TCR beta chain came from a study of cytomegalovirus exposure and HLA in healthy donors. Study at large: The 100 to 150 validation repertoires matched the roughly 650 first-cohort repertoires in platform, a later analysis reported. Findings and limits, study-wide: The classifier reportedly diagnosed cytomegalovirus status with high specificity and sensitivity. In vitro work confirmed that three CMV-associated chains recognize CMV antigens. Some TCR beta chains (over 150 of them) were listed as cytomegalovirus-associated.

As to this clone: The antigen is unknown.

Repertoires were generated with immunoSEQ multiplex PCR, while TCRdb's copy carries only in-frame clones and drops some. The sample consists of 200,000 or so clones, 90% to 95% of them appearing once. This clonotype was sampled from a young woman in good health and CMV-seronegative. Sequencing was performed on PBMCs.

In DNA, the CDR3 is TGTGCCAGCAGCTTGTTAAGAGAGGCGGGAGGGCCCTACGAGCAGTACTTC. Translating gives CASSLLREAGGPYEQYF. The J gene is TRBJ2-7, the V gene TRBV13; 9 nucleotides line up with TRBD2. V was clipped by 3 bases and J by 2 bases; unmatched bases: 11. Germline values: CDR1 PRHDT, CDR2 FYEKMQ (reference sequence). This CDR3 spans 17 amino acids.